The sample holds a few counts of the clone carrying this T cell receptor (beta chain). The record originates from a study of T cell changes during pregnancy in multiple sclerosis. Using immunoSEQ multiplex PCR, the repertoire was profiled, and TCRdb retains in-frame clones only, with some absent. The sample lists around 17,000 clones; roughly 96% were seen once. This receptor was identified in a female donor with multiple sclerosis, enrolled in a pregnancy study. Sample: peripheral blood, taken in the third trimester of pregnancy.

The CDR3 loop is CASSQDPGVSNQPQHF. The DNA for the CDR3 is TGTGCCAGCAGCCAAGATCCGGGGGTTAGCAATCAGCCCCAGCATTTT. V and J are TRBV4-2 and TRBJ1-5; possibly TRBD1 for D (5 bases). Trimming cost V 0 bases and J 0 bases, with 9 bases left between them. The CDR3 has 16 amino acids. Germline loops: CDR1 LGHNA, CDR2 YNFKEQ.